In its sample, the clone carrying this T cell receptor beta chain was seen a few times. This entry is derived from a study of blood T cell repertoires in COVID-19. The overall study: The cDNA or gDNA used as material had been derived from T cells, B-cell-depleted T cells, or PBMCs.

The assay was immunoSEQ multiplex PCR, and TCRdb's table has in-frame clones only and misses some. The sample contains about 69,000 clones, 75% to 90% of which appear only once. Sequencing used peripheral blood. This clonotype originated in a man younger than 45 with acute or convalescent COVID-19.

The CDR3 here is CASSKGTGNARSQFF. The CDR3 DNA is TGTGCCAGCAGTAAGGGGACAGGGAACGCCCGATCGCAGTTCTTC. The chain recombines TRBV6-6 with TRBJ2-1; 9 bases agree with TRBD1. CDR3 length equals 15 residues. The V gene end was trimmed by 5 bases and the J gene end by 12 bases; junction bases not matched to a gene: 14. In germline, CDR1 is MNHNY, CDR2 SVGAGI (reference sequence).